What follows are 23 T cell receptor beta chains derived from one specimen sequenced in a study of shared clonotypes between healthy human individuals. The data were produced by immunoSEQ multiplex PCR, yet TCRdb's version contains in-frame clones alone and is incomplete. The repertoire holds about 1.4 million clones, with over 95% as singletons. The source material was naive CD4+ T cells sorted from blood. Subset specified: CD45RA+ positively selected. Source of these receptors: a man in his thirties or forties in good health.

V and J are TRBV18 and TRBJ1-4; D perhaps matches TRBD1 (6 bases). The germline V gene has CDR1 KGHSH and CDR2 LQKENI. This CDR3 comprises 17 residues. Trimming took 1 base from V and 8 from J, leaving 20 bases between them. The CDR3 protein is CASSPQRETTGIEKLFF. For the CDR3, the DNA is TGTGCCAGCTCACCACAGAGGGAGACTACAGGGATAGAAAAACTGTTTTTT.

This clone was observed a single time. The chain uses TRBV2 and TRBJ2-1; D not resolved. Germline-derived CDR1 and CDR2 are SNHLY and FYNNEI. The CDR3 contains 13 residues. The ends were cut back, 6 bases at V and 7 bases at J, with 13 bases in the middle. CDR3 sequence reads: CASSPTFRNEQFF. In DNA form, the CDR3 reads TGTGCCAGCAGCCCGACCTTTAGAAATGAGCAGTTCTTC.

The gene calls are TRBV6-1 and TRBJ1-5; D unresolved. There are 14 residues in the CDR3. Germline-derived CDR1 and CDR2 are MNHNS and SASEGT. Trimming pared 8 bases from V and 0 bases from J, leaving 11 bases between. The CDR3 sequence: CASGKSNSNQPQHF. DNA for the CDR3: TGTGCCAGCGGTAAAAGTAATAGCAATCAGCCCCAGCATTTT.

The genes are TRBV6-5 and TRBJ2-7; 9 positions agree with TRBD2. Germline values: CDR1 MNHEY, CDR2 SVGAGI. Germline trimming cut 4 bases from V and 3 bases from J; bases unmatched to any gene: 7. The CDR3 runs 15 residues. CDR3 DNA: TGTGCCAGCAGTTCAAGACTAGCGGACTTCTACGAGCAGTACTTC. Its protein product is CASSSRLADFYEQYF.

CDR3 nucleotides: TGCGCCAGCAGCTTGGTGGGGTTTCGGGGGCACGAGCAGTACTTC. This gives the protein CASSLVGFRGHEQYF. The chain employs TRBV5-1 and TRBJ2-7, with D perhaps TRBD1 or TRBD2 (6 bases each). This CDR3 has 15 residues. With 0 bases removed from V and 5 bases from J, the gap between germline ends came to 15 bases. Per germline, CDR1 SGHRS and CDR2 YFSETQ.

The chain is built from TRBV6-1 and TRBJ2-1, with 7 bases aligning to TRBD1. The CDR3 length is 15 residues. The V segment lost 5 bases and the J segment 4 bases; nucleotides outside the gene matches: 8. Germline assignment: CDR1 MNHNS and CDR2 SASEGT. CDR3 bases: TGTGCCAGCAGTTCCGGGACAGAGAAGTACAATGAGCAGTTCTTC. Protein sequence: CASSSGTEKYNEQFF.

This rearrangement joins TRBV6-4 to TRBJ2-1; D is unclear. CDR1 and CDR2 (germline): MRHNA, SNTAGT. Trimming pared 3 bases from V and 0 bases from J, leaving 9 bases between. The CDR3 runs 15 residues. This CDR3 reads CASSERWGSYNEQFF. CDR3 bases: TGTGCCAGCAGTGAGAGGTGGGGCTCCTACAATGAGCAGTTCTTC.

This chain's CDR3 is CASSDRPRTYEQYF. DNA for the CDR3: TGTGCCAGCAGTGACCGACCTAGAACCTACGAGCAGTACTTC. The chain employs TRBV25-1 and TRBJ2-7, with D unclear. The CDR3 consists of 14 residues. V lost 3 bases and J 2 bases, leaving 11 bases between the germline ends. Germline V CDR1 and CDR2: MGHDK, SYGVNS.

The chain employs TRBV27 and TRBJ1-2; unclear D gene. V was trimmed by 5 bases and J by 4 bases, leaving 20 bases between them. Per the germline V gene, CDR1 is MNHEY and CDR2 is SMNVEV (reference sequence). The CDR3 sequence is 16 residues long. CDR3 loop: CASSPGSLRTTYGYTF. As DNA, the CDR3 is TGTGCCAGCAGTCCTGGGTCCCTGAGGACCACCTATGGCTACACCTTC.

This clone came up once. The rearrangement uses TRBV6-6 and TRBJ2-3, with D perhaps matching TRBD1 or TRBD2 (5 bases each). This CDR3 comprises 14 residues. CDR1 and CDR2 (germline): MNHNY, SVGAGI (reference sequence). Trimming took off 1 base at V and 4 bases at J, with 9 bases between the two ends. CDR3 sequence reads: CASSYWDGSDTQYF. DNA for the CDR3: TGTGCCAGCAGTTACTGGGACGGTTCAGATACGCAGTATTTT.

DNA for the CDR3: TGTGCCAGCAGTCTGCCAAGGGCGGAAGCTTTCTTT. This translates into CASSLPRAEAFF. The chain uses TRBV7-9 and TRBJ1-1; D is undetermined. V was shortened by 6 bases and J by 8 bases, with 13 bases between the two germline ends. The CDR3 sequence is 12 residues long. CDR1 is SEHNR, CDR2 FQNEAQ, per germline (reference sequence). Using reference TRBV7-9 and TRBJ1-1 for the parts outside the CDR3, the full variable domain is DTGVSQNPRHKITKRGQNVTFRCDPISEHNRLYWYRQTLGQGPEFLTYFQNEAQLEKSRLLSDRFSAERPKGSFSTLEIQRTEQGDSAMYLCASSLPRAEAFFGQGTRLTVV.

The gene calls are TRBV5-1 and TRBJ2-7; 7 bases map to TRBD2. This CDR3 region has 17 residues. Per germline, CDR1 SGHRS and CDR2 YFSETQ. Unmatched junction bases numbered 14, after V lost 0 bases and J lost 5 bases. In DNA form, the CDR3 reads TGCGCCAGCAGCTTGGTGCTAGCGGACGCTTTTAGGCACGAGCAGTACTTC. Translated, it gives CASSLVLADAFRHEQYF.

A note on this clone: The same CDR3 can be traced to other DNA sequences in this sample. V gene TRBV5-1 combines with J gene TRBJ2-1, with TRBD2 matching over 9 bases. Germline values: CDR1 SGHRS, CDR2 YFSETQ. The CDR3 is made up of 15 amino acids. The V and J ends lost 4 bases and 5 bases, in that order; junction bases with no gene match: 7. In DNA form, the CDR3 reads TGCGCCAGCAGCCCTGGTCTAGCGGGGCACAATGAGCAGTTCTTC. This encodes CASSPGLAGHNEQFF.

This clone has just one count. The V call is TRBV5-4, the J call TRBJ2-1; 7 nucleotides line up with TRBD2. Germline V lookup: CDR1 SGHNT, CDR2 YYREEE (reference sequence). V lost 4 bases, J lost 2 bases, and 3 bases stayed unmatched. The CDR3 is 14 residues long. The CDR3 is CASSPRGAYNEQFF. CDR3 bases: TGTGCCAGCAGCCCCCGGGGGGCCTACAATGAGCAGTTCTTC.

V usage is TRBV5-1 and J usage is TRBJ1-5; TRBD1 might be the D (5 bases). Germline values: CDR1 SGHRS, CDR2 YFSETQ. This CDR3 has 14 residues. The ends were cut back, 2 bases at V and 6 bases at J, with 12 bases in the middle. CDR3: CASSLEGERQPQHF. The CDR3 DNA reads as TGCGCCAGCAGCTTAGAAGGGGAACGTCAGCCCCAGCATTTT. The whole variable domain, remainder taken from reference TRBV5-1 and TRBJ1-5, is KAGVTQTPRYLIKTRGQQVTLSCSPISGHRSVSWYQQTPGQGLQFLFEYFSETQRNKGNFPGRFSGRQFSNSRSEMNVSTLELGDSALYLCASSLEGERQPQHFGDGTRLSIL.

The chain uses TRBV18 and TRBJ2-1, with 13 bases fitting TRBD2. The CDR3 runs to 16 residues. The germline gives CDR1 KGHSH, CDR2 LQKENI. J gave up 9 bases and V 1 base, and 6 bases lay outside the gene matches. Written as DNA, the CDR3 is TGTGCCAGCTCACCACGCGGACTAGCGGGAGTAGCTGAGCAGTTCTTC. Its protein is CASSPRGLAGVAEQFF.

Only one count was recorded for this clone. CDR3 sequence reads: CASSHGSKRDTQYF. DNA of the CDR3: TGTGCCAGCAGCCATGGGTCGAAGAGAGATACGCAGTATTTT. The chain joins TRBV11-2 to TRBJ2-3, with unresolved D. CDR1 and CDR2 from the germline V gene are SGHAT and FQNNGV. This CDR3 spans 14 amino acids. Trimming took off 5 bases at V and 5 bases at J, with 14 bases between the two ends.

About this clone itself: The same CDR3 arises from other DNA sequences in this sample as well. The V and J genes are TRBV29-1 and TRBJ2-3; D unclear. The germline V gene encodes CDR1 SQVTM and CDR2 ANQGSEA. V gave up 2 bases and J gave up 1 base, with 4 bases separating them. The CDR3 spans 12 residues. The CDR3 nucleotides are TGCAGCGTTGAATCAGGCACAGATACGCAGTATTTT. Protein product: CSVESGTDTQYF.

In DNA, the CDR3 is TGTGCCATCAGTGAGTCGGCAGGGTACACTGAAGCTTTCTTT. It translates to CAISESAGYTEAFF. The chain links TRBV10-3 to TRBJ1-1; D is perhaps TRBD1 (5 bases). In germline, CDR1 is ENHRY, CDR2 SYGVKD. Trimming cost V 0 bases and J 3 bases, with 8 bases left between them. The CDR3 has 14 residues.

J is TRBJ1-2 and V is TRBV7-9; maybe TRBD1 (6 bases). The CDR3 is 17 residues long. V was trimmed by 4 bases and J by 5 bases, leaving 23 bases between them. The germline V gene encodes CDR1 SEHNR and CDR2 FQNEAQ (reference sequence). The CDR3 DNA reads TGTGCCAGCAGCTATCAGACAGGTTCCCTTCGGATATATGGCTACACCTTC. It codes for CASSYQTGSLRIYGYTF. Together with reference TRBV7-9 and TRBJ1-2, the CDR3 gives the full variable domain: DTGVSQNPRHKITKRGQNVTFRCDPISEHNRLYWYRQTLGQGPEFLTYFQNEAQLEKSRLLSDRFSAERPKGSFSTLEIQRTEQGDSAMYLCASSYQTGSLRIYGYTFGSGTRLTVV.

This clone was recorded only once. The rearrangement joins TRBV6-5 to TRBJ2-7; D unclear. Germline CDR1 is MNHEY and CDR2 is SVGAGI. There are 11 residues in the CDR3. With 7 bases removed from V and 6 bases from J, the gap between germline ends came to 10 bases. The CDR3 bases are TGTGCCAGCACAAACTTGCGCGAGCAGTACTTC. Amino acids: CASTNLREQYF.

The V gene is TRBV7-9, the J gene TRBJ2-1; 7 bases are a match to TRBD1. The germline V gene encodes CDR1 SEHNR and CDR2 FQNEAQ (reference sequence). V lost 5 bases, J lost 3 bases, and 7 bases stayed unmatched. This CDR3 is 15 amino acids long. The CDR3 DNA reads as TGTGCCAGCAGCCCCGACAGGGCCCTCTACAATGAGCAGTTCTTC. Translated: CASSPDRALYNEQFF.

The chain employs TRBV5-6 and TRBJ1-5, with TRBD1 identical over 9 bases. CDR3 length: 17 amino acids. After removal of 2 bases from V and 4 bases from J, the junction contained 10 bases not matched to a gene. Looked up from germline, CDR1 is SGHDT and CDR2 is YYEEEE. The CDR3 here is CASSFSGGTGRNQPQHF. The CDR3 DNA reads TGTGCCAGCAGCTTCTCTGGAGGGACAGGGAGAAATCAGCCCCAGCATTTT.